The sequence of this T cell receptor beta chain was determined in a study of regulatory T cells in long-lasting Graves disease. This clonotype occurred many times. Antigen specificity is unknown. CDR3-region Arm-PCR and iRepertoire HTBI primers produced the TCR beta libraries. MiXCR, run by TCRdb on the multiplex PCR reads, gives a single entry per CDR3 protein. Seen here are about 560,000 distinct CDR3 sequences, 15% to 20% observed once, and the top ten hold more than 10%. V was shortened by 3 bases and J by 0 bases, with 15 bases between the two germline ends. This CDR3 is 16 amino acids long. CDR1 and CDR2 (germline): DFQATT, SNEGSKA (reference sequence). Overall study results and limits: The small sample size may have reduced accuracy.

Time point defined: newly diagnosed GD, antithyroid drugs for less than 3 months. There was RNA extracted from PBMCs, and the TCR library was made from it. The sample was also reused in another study, on T cells in Graves' hyperthyroidism and ophthalmopathy. Turning to that study: Stability of Graves' hyperthyroidism was defined as absent ophthalmopathy progression within 18 months. An initial round of RT-PCR targeting the TCR CDR3 relied on the HTBI primer set.

The genes are TRBV20-1 and TRBJ1-5; D is uncertain. The source is a man in his late teens or twenties with Graves disease. Material: peripheral blood mononuclear cells (PBMCs), obtained at new diagnosis, from a patient treated with antithyroid drugs. CDR3 region: CSASFSTDYSNQPQHF. CDR3 DNA sequence: TGCAGTGCTAGCTTCTCAACAGATTATAGCAATCAGCCCCAGCATTTT.